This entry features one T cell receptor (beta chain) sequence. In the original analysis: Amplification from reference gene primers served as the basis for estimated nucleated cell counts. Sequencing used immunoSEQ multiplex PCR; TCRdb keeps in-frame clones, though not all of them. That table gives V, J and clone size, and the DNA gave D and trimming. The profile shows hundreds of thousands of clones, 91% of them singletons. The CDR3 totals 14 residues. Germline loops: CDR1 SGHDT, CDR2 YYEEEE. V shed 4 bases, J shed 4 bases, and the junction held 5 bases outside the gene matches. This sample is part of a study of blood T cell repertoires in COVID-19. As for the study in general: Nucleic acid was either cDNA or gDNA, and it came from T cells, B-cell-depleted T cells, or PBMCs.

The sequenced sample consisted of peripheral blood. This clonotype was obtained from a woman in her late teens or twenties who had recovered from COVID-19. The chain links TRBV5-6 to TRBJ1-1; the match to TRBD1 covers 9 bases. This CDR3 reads CASSAGQGATEAFF. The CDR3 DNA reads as TGTGCCAGCAGCGCGGGACAGGGAGCCACTGAAGCTTTCTTT.